Sequencing of this T cell receptor (beta chain) was carried out in a study of T-cell reconstitution after alpha-beta-depleted transplantation in children. Unique molecular identifiers tagged the TCRbeta library. TCRdb re-called the PCR reads with MiXCR, one entry per CDR3 protein. The table records approximately 150,000 distinct CDR3 sequences, around 8.8% of them present only once. Concerning this clonotype itself: Its antigen is unknown.

Per the germline V gene, CDR1 is SEHNR and CDR2 is FQNEAQ (reference sequence). This CDR3 is built from 16 residues. The trim removed 5 bases at V and 4 bases at J, leaving 8 bases unmatched. Findings and caveats of the study: At around two months after transplant, the alpha-beta T cells were reportedly derived from several hundred expanded clones that came from non-depleted graft cells.

Here the sequenced sample was PBMCs, mostly from graft donor cells, taken 180 days after TCRalphabeta/CD19-depleted stem cell transplant. This chain joins TRBV7-9 and TRBJ2-1; 10 bases align to TRBD2. The TCR was taken from a female patient between 2 and 15 years old who had a stem cell transplant for congenital amegakaryocytic thrombocytopenia, so the T cells may come from the graft donor. This CDR3 is CASSPTSGLGYNEQFF. In DNA form, the CDR3 reads TGTGCCAGCAGCCCGACTAGCGGGTTAGGGTACAATGAGCAGTTCTTC.